This note documents a single TCR beta chain sequence. Antigen: not known. Researchers took blood at baseline, on cycle 4 day 1, and on cycle 7 day 1. Clones were read by immunoSEQ multiplex PCR, and TCRdb kept only the in-frame ones, dropping some. Counted here are fewer than 95,000 clones, around nine tenths occurring once; the ten biggest clones make up approximately 0.43%. The data are from a study of OX40 agonist ivuxolimab in advanced cancers. Study summary: There were three patients with partial responses, one having hepatocellular carcinoma and two cutaneous melanoma. Whole-study findings and limits: The study found that CD8+ T cells averaged more expanded clones than CD4+. At doses 0.1 to 3.0 mg/kg, CD4+ and CD8+ clones expanded.

V was cut by 5 bases and J by 1 base, with 11 bases left in between. CDR1 is SGHTA and CDR2 is FQGNSA in the germline V gene. CDR3 length: 14 residues. The sequencing used CD4+ or CD8+ T cells sorted from blood, collected in a trial of the OX40 agonist ivuxolimab. The TCR was taken from an adult with an advanced solid tumor such as melanoma, head and neck, liver or kidney cancer. The genes are TRBV7-2 and TRBJ1-1; D is unresolved. The CDR3 nucleotides are TGTGCCAGCAGCCCATTCGATTCGAACACTGAAGCTTTCTTT. Translated, it gives CASSPFDSNTEAFF.